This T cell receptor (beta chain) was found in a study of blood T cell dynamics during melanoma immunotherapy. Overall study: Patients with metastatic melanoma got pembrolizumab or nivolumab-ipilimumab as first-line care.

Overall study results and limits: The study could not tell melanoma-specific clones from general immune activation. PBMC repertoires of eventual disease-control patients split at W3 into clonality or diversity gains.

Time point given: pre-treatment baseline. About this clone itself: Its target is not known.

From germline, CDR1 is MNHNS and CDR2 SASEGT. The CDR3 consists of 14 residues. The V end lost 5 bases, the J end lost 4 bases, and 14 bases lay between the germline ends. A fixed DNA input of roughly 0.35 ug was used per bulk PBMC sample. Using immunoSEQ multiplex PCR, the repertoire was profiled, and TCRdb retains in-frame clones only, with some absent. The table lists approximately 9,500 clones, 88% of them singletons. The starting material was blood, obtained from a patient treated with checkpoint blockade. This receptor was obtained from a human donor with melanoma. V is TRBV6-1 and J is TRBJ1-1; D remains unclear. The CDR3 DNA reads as TGTGCCAGCAGTCTTGGGATCTCCCCCACTGAAGCTTTCTTT. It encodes CASSLGISPTEAFF.